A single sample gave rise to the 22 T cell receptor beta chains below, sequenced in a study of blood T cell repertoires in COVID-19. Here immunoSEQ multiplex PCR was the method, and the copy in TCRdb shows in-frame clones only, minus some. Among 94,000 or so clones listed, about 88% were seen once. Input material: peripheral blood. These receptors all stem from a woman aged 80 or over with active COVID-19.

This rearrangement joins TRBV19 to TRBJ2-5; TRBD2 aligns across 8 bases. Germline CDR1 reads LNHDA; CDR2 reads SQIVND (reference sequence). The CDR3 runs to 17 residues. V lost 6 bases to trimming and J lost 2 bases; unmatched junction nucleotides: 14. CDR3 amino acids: CASRHPGGSSGQETQYF. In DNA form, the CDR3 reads TGTGCCAGTAGGCACCCGGGGGGGTCTAGCGGTCAAGAGACCCAGTACTTC.

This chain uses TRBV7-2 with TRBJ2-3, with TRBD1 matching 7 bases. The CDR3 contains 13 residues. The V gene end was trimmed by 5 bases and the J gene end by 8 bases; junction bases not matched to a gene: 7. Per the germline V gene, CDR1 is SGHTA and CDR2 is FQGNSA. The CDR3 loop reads CASSPQGIVTQYF. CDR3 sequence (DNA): TGTGCCAGCAGCCCACAGGGGATTGTTACGCAGTATTTT.

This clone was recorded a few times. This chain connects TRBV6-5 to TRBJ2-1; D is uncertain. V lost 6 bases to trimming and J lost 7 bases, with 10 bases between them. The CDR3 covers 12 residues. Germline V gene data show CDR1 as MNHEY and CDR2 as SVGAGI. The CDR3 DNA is TGTGCCAGCAGCCTATCCGGGAATGAGCAGTTCTTC. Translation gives CASSLSGNEQFF.

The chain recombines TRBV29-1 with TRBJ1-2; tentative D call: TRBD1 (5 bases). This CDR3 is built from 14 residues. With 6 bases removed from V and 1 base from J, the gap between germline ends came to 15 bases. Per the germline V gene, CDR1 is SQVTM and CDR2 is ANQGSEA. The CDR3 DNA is TGCAGCGTCCTACCCGGACACTTTAACTATGGCTACACCTTC. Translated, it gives CSVLPGHFNYGYTF.

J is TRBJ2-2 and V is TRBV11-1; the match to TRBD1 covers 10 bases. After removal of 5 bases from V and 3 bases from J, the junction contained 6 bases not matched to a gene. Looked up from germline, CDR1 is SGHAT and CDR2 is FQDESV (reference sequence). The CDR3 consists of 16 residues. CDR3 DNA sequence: TGTGCCAGCAGCACCCGGGACAGGGGCGACACCGGGGAGCTGTTTTTT. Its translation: CASSTRDRGDTGELFF.

As DNA, the CDR3 is TGTGCCAGCAGTCTTAGCAGGGGGAAGTACGAGCAGTACTTC. Amino acids: CASSLSRGKYEQYF. The gene calls are TRBV6-5 and TRBJ2-7, with TRBD1 matching over 7 bases. Per the germline V gene, CDR1 is MNHEY and CDR2 is SVGAGI. This CDR3 is built from 14 residues. V shed 5 bases, J shed 4 bases, and the junction held 8 bases outside the gene matches.

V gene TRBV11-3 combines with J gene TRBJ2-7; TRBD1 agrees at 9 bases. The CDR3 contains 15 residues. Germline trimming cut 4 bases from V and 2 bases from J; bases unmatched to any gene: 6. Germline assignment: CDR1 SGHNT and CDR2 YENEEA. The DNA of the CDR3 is TGTGCCAGCAGCTGGGGGACAGGGAGTACCTACGAGCAGTACTTC. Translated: CASSWGTGSTYEQYF. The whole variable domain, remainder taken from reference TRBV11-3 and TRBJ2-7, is EAGVVQSPRYKIIEKKQPVAFWCNPISGHNTLYWYLQNLGQGPELLIRYENEEAVDDSQLPKDRFSAERLKGVDSTLKIQPAELGDSAVYLCASSWGTGSTYEQYFGPGTRLTVT.

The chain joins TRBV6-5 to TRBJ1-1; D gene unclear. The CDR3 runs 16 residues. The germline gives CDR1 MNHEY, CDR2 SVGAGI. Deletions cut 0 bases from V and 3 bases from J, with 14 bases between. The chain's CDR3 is CASSYSNGGMYTEAFF. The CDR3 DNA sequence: TGTGCCAGCAGTTACTCGAATGGAGGGATGTACACTGAAGCTTTCTTT.

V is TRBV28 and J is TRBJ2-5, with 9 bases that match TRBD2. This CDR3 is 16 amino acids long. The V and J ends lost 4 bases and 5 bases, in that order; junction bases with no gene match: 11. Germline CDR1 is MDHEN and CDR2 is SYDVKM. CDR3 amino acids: CASSSSGGLAKETQYF. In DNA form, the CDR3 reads TGTGCCAGCAGTTCTTCCGGAGGACTAGCGAAGGAGACCCAGTACTTC. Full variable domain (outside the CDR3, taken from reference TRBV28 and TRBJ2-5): DVKVTQSSRYLVKRTGEKVFLECVQDMDHENMFWYRQDPGLGLRLIYFSYDVKMKEKGDIPEGYSVSREKKERFSLILESASTNQTSMYLCASSSSGGLAKETQYFGPGTRLLVL.

CDR3 residues: CASKAGLAYEQYF. The DNA for the CDR3 is TGTGCCAGCAAGGCGGGACTAGCCTACGAGCAGTACTTC. The chain recombines TRBV6-5 with TRBJ2-7, with 8 bases fitting TRBD2. Germline V lookup: CDR1 MNHEY, CDR2 SVGAGI. CDR3 size: 13 residues. The trim removed 7 bases at V and 2 bases at J, leaving 4 bases unmatched.

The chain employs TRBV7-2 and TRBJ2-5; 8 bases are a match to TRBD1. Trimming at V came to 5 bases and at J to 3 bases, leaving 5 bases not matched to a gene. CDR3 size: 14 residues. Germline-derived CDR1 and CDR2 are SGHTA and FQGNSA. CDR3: CASSTRGLEETQYF. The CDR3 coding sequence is TGTGCCAGCAGCACCAGGGGGCTGGAAGAGACCCAGTACTTC.

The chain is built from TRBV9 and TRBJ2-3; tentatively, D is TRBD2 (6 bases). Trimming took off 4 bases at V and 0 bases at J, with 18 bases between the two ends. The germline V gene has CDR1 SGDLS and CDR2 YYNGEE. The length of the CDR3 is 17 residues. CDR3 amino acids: CASSTGSGTPSTDTQYF. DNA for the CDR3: TGTGCCAGCAGCACCGGCTCCGGGACTCCTAGCACAGATACGCAGTATTTT.

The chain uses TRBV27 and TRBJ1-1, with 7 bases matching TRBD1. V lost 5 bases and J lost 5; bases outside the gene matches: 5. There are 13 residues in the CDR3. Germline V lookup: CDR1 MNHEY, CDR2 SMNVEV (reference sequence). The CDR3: CASSIGGATEAFF. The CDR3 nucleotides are TGTGCCAGCAGTATAGGGGGCGCAACTGAAGCTTTCTTT.

CDR3 sequence: CSVAGAGGQYEQFF. The CDR3 coding sequence is TGCAGCGTTGCAGGAGCGGGAGGTCAGTATGAGCAGTTCTTC. The chain recombines TRBV29-1 with TRBJ2-1; 9 bases agree with TRBD2. The CDR3 extends over 14 amino acids. The germline CDR1 and CDR2 sequences are SQVTM and ANQGSEA. Trimming took 4 bases from V and 8 from J; bases not matched to a gene: 9.

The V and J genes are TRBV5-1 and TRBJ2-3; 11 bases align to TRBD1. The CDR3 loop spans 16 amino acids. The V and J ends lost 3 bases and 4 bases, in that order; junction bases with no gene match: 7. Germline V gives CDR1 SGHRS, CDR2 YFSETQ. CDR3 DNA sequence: TGCGCCAGCAGCTCCCGGACAGGGGGCGCGTCAGATACGCAGTATTTT. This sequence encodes CASSSRTGGASDTQYF. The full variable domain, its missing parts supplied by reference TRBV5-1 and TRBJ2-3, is KAGVTQTPRYLIKTRGQQVTLSCSPISGHRSVSWYQQTPGQGLQFLFEYFSETQRNKGNFPGRFSGRQFSNSRSEMNVSTLELGDSALYLCASSSRTGGASDTQYFGPGTRLTVL.

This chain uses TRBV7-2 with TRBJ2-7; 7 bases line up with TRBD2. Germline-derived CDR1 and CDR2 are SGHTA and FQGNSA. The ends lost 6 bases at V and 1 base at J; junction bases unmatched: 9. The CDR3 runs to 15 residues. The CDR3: CASSTTGGGSYEQYF. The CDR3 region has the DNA TGTGCCAGCAGTACCACGGGAGGAGGGTCCTACGAGCAGTACTTC. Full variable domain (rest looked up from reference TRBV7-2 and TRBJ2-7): GAGVSQSPSNKVTEKGKDVELRCDPISGHTALYWYRQSLGQGLEFLIYFQGNSAPDKSGLPSDRFSAERTGGSVSTLTIQRTQQEDSAVYLCASSTTGGGSYEQYFGPGTRLTVT.

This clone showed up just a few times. CDR3 nucleotides: TGTGCCAGCAGCACGACCATCCCAGGGTACGAGCAGTACTTC. Translation gives CASSTTIPGYEQYF. The gene calls are TRBV7-9 and TRBJ2-7, with D possibly TRBD1 on 5 matching bases. Germline V gene sequence: CDR1 SEHNR, CDR2 FQNEAQ (reference sequence). V lost 5 bases to trimming and J lost 4 bases, with 15 bases between them. This CDR3 comprises 14 residues. The entire variable domain, with the rest obtained from reference TRBV7-9 and TRBJ2-7, is as follows: DTGVSQNPRHKITKRGQNVTFRCDPISEHNRLYWYRQTLGQGPEFLTYFQNEAQLEKSRLLSDRFSAERPKGSFSTLEIQRTEQGDSAMYLCASSTTIPGYEQYFGPGTRLTVT.

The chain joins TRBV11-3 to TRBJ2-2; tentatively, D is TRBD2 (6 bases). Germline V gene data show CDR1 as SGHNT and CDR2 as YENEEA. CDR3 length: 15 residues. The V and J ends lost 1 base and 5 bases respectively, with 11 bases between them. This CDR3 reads CASSLVSGPTGELFF. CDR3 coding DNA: TGTGCCAGCAGCTTAGTCAGCGGGCCTACCGGGGAGCTGTTTTTT.

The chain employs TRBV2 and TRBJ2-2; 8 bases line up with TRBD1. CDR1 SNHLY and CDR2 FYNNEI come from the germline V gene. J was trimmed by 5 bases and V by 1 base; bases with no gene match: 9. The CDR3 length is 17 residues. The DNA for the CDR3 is TGTGCCAGCAGTGAAGGTTTGGGCAGGGGGCCAACCGGGGAGCTGTTTTTT. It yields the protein CASSEGLGRGPTGELFF.

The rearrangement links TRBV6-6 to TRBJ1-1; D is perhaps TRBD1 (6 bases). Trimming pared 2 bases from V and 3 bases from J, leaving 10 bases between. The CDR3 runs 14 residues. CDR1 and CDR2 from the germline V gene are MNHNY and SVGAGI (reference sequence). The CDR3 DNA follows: TGTGCCAGCAGTTACCGGGACACCTACACTGAAGCTTTCTTT. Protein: CASSYRDTYTEAFF.

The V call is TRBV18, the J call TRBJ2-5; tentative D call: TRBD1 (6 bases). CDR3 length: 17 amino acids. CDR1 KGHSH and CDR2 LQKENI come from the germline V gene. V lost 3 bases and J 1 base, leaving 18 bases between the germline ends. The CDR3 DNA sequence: TGTGCCAGCTCACCGCCCAGCTGGATGGACAGCCAAGAGACCCAGTACTTC. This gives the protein CASSPPSWMDSQETQYF.

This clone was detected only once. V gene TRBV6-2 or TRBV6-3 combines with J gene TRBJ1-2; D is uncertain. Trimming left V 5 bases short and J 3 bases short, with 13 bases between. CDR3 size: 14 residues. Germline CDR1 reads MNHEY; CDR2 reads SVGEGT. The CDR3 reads CASSAGSPYYGYTF. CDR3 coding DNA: TGTGCCAGCAGTGCCGGGTCGCCTTACTATGGCTACACCTTC.